Each of the 26 T cell receptor beta chains below was sequenced from the same sample in a study of shared clonotypes between healthy human individuals. Profiled with immunoSEQ multiplex PCR; TCRdb holds only in-frame clones, not every one. The repertoire holds over 400,000 clones, with almost 80% as singletons. Specimen: PBMCs. These receptors were taken from a woman aged 40 to 49 in good health. Some clones in this sample may be carry-over from other donors' samples.

The chain employs TRBV6-6 and TRBJ1-2, with 8 bases lining up with TRBD1. The CDR3 has 16 amino acids. CDR1 is MNHNY, CDR2 SVGAGI, per germline (reference sequence). V shed 0 bases and J 5 bases; nucleotides not matched to a gene: 8. The CDR3 DNA is TGTGCCAGCAGTTACTCTGGACAGGGCCAAGGGTATGGCTACACCTTC. As protein: CASSYSGQGQGYGYTF.

The V call is TRBV7-9, the J call TRBJ2-1; possible D gene TRBD2, 6 bases. V dropped 1 base and J dropped 5 bases, with 12 bases sitting between them. The CDR3 has 15 amino acids. Germline loops: CDR1 SEHNR, CDR2 FQNEAQ (reference sequence). The CDR3 spells CASSLVAGTHNEQFF. In nucleotides, the CDR3 is TGTGCCAGCAGCTTAGTGGCGGGAACCCACAATGAGCAGTTCTTC.

Regarding this clone: With only one base between it and a far larger clone, this is likely a read error. This chain joins TRBV5-1 and TRBJ2-3; D is possibly TRBD1 (5 bases). The CDR3 runs 14 residues. From germline, CDR1 is SGHRS and CDR2 YFSETQ. V was cut by 7 bases and J by 1 base, with 13 bases left in between. CDR3 sequence reads: CASLRGGGTDTQYF. CDR3 nucleotides: TGCGCCAGCTTAAGGGGCGGTGGCACAGATACGCAGTATTTT.

The CDR3 nucleotides read TGCGCCAGCAGTGAGTCGAGAGGGACAGGGTGGATCGAGCAGTACTTC. Its protein product is CASSESRGTGWIEQYF. This rearrangement joins TRBV10-2 to TRBJ2-7; 9 bases are a match to TRBD1. This CDR3 comprises 16 residues. With V trimmed by 0 bases and J by 6 bases, 9 bases remained unmatched. CDR1 and CDR2 (germline): WSHSY, SAAADI.

This chain connects TRBV4-1 to TRBJ2-5; the D gene is possibly TRBD2 (6 bases). Germline CDR1 and CDR2: MGHRA and YSYEKL. V lost 3 bases, J lost 4 bases, and 24 bases lay in between. The CDR3 spans 18 residues. CDR3 sequence reads: CASSHYHGRPRRTETQYF. The DNA for the CDR3 is TGCGCCAGCAGCCATTACCACGGGAGACCCCGAAGAACAGAGACCCAGTACTTC.

Written as DNA, the CDR3 is TGCGCCAGCAGCGTGACAGGCACCAGTGATACGCAGTATTTT. It yields the protein CASSVTGTSDTQYF. This rearrangement joins TRBV4-1 to TRBJ2-3; D is possibly TRBD1 (6 bases). Germline CDR1 and CDR2: MGHRA and YSYEKL. This CDR3 has 14 amino acids. V was pared by 5 bases and J by 6 bases, with 15 bases between.

The chain employs TRBV2 and TRBJ2-2, with no clear D. The CDR3 extends over 12 amino acids. V lost 3 bases to trimming and J lost 5 bases, with 4 bases between them. Germline CDR1 SNHLY, CDR2 FYNNEI. The DNA for the CDR3 is TGTGCCAGCAGTGACAGGACCGGGGAGCTGTTTTTT. This gives the protein CASSDRTGELFF.

The chain has TRBV18 and TRBJ1-3, with a possible D match to TRBD1 (5 bases). The CDR3 is 16 amino acids. From germline, CDR1 is KGHSH and CDR2 LQKENI. V was shortened by 4 bases and J by 1 base, with 14 bases between the two germline ends. The CDR3 DNA follows: TGTGCCAGCTCACACCCAGGGCACAATTCTGGAAACACCATATATTTT. Translating it yields CASSHPGHNSGNTIYF.

V usage is TRBV10-1 and J usage is TRBJ1-1; TRBD1 might be the D (6 bases). Germline lookup yields CDR1 WNHNN and CDR2 SYGVQD (reference sequence). The CDR3 sequence is 11 residues long. V lost 3 bases and J lost 7, with 6 bases in between. CDR3 amino acids: CASSEGGEAFF. The CDR3 DNA is TGCGCCAGCAGTGAAGGGGGTGAAGCTTTCTTT.

This chain uses TRBV11-2 with TRBJ2-3; 10 bases line up with TRBD2. V lost 0 bases to trimming and J lost 4 bases; unmatched junction nucleotides: 7. CDR1 is SGHAT, CDR2 FQNNGV, per germline. This CDR3 is 17 amino acids long. The CDR3 region has the DNA TGTGCCAGCAGCTTAGAAGCTAGCGGGAGTGTCGCAGATACGCAGTATTTT. Its translation is CASSLEASGSVADTQYF.

The chain couples TRBV6-1 to TRBJ1-3, with D possibly TRBD1 on 5 matching bases. This CDR3 has 16 amino acids. Between the trimmed V and J ends, which lost 2 bases and 0 bases, there was a span of 11 bases. Germline CDR1 reads MNHNS; CDR2 reads SASEGT. In nucleotides, the CDR3 is TGTGCCAGCAGTGAACTACAGGTTCTCTCTGGAAACACCATATATTTT. Translation: CASSELQVLSGNTIYF.

The chain couples TRBV29-1 to TRBJ2-3; D remains unclear. CDR1 SQVTM and CDR2 ANQGSEA come from the germline V gene. CDR3 length: 13 amino acids. With 3 bases removed from V and 1 base from J, the gap between germline ends came to 8 bases. CDR3 sequence (DNA): TGCAGCGTTGAGAACGGCGGCACAGATACGCAGTATTTT. This translates into CSVENGGTDTQYF.

The chain carries TRBV5-1 and TRBJ1-1; no definite D call. CDR1 is SGHRS and CDR2 is YFSETQ in the germline V gene. The CDR3 consists of 14 residues. V lost 2 bases and J 4 bases, leaving 12 bases between the germline ends. The CDR3 region has the DNA TGCGCCAGCAGCTTAGACCCGAAGAGCACTGAAGCTTTCTTT. As protein: CASSLDPKSTEAFF.

With regard to this clone: This sample includes further DNA sequences coding for the same CDR3. The chain recombines TRBV18 with TRBJ2-5; D is uncertain. The germline V and J ends were trimmed by 2 bases and 2 bases, with 3 bases remaining between them. Germline CDR1 is KGHSH and CDR2 is LQKENI. This CDR3 has 12 amino acids. In DNA form, the CDR3 reads TGTGCCAGCTCACCAGAGCAAGAGACCCAGTACTTC. This sequence encodes CASSPEQETQYF.

The chain is built from TRBV6-6 and TRBJ2-6, with D possibly TRBD1 on 5 matching bases. The V and J ends lost 4 bases and 4 bases respectively, with 11 bases between them. The CDR3 covers 15 residues. Germline V lookup: CDR1 MNHNY, CDR2 SVGAGI (reference sequence). CDR3 nucleotides: TGTGCCAGCAGTTTCAGGGTGCTCGGGGCCAACGTCCTGACTTTC. It is translated as CASSFRVLGANVLTF.

The chain has TRBV7-2 and TRBJ2-5, with 7 positions matching TRBD2. With 5 bases clipped from V and 0 bases from J, the junction kept 6 bases outside the gene matches. The CDR3 spans 15 residues. CDR1 and CDR2 from the germline V gene are SGHTA and FQGNSA. CDR3 DNA sequence: TGTGCCAGCAGCCCCGGGACTACCAACCAAGAGACCCAGTACTTC. Residues: CASSPGTTNQETQYF.

CDR3 region: CASSLRESALEQYF. As DNA, the CDR3 is TGTGCCAGCAGCCTCCGGGAGTCAGCCCTCGAGCAGTACTTC. The rearrangement joins TRBV2 to TRBJ2-5; weak D call: TRBD2 (6 bases). The tail of the sequence fits TRBJ2-7 better, so the J call may be wrong. This CDR3 spans 14 amino acids. Germline assignment: CDR1 SNHLY and CDR2 FYNNEI.

There are many counts of this clone. The chain joins TRBV11-2 to TRBJ2-3; tentatively, D is TRBD1 (5 bases). CDR3 length equals 15 residues. The V gene lost 1 base and the J gene lost 5 bases, with 13 bases spanning the gap. The germline V gene encodes CDR1 SGHAT and CDR2 FQNNGV. CDR3 DNA: TGTGCCAGCAGCTTAGCGGGCCAGGGCGGAGATACGCAGTATTTT. Its protein product is CASSLAGQGGDTQYF. Full variable domain (outside the CDR3, taken from reference TRBV11-2 and TRBJ2-3): EAGVAQSPRYKIIEKRQSVAFWCNPISGHATLYWYQQILGQGPKLLIQFQNNGVVDDSQLPKDRFSAERLKGVDSTLKIQPAKLEDSAVYLCASSLAGQGGDTQYFGPGTRLTVL.

The chain recombines TRBV27 with TRBJ2-7, with D maybe TRBD1 (6 bases). The CDR3 length is 14 residues. V dropped 3 bases and J dropped 2 bases, with 11 bases sitting between them. Germline V gene sequence: CDR1 MNHEY, CDR2 SMNVEV (reference sequence). CDR3 in amino acids: CASSFMGHTYEQYF. CDR3 DNA sequence: TGTGCCAGCAGTTTCATGGGACATACCTACGAGCAGTACTTC.

The rearrangement uses TRBV25-1 and TRBJ2-1, with no clear D. V was shortened by 2 bases and J by 1 base, with 6 bases between the two germline ends. CDR1 and CDR2 (germline): MGHDK, SYGVNS. The CDR3 is 14 residues long. DNA for the CDR3: TGTGCCAGCAGTGAAAGAGGTTCCTACAATGAGCAGTTCTTC. Translating it yields CASSERGSYNEQFF.

The chain employs TRBV29-1 and TRBJ2-1; 11 bases are a match to TRBD2. The germline CDR1 and CDR2 sequences are SQVTM and ANQGSEA. This CDR3 is built from 15 residues. V trimming: 6 bases; J trimming: 4 bases; junction bases outside the gene matches: 8. The DNA of the CDR3 is TGCAGCGTCACTAGCGGGAGTTCCCCTTACAATGAGCAGTTCTTC. As protein: CSVTSGSSPYNEQFF.

The chain couples TRBV7-2 to TRBJ2-5, with TRBD1 identical over 9 bases. The end of the DNA aligns better with TRBJ2-7, so the J call may be wrong. The CDR3 totals 14 residues. Germline V gene data show CDR1 as SGHTA and CDR2 as FQGNSA. CDR3 region: CASSQGQGYYEQYF. CDR3 nucleotides: TGTGCCAGCAGCCAGGGACAGGGATACTACGAGCAGTACTTC.

This chain connects TRBV5-1 to TRBJ2-5; 7 bases agree with TRBD2. This CDR3 comprises 13 residues. Germline V gene lookup returns CDR1 SGHRS and CDR2 YFSETQ. Trimming cost V 4 bases and J 5 bases; bases outside gene matches: 5. The CDR3, as DNA: TGCGCCAGCAGCGGCACTAGCGCTGAGACCCAGTACTTC. Its protein is CASSGTSAETQYF.

This clone was counted once. The chain links TRBV19 to TRBJ2-7; tentatively, D is TRBD2 (6 bases). CDR3 length: 15 amino acids. Per the germline V gene, CDR1 is LNHDA and CDR2 is SQIVND (reference sequence). V was clipped by 6 bases and J by 3 bases, with 18 bases between them. CDR3 amino acids: CASREGRQVGYEQYF. CDR3 DNA sequence: TGTGCCAGTAGGGAGGGCCGGCAGGTCGGCTACGAGCAGTACTTC.

This chain links TRBV18 with TRBJ2-1, with TRBD2 matching 14 bases. Germline trimming cut 4 bases from V and 9 bases from J; bases unmatched to any gene: 5. Looked up from germline, CDR1 is KGHSH and CDR2 is LQKENI. CDR3 length: 15 amino acids. The CDR3 bases are TGTGCCAGCTCACAACTTGGGACTAGCGGGAGTGAGCAGTTCTTC. Its protein product is CASSQLGTSGSEQFF.

In its sample, this clone was seen once. The chain combines TRBV11-2 with TRBJ2-1; 10 bases agree with TRBD2. Germline CDR1 is SGHAT and CDR2 is FQNNGV. With V trimmed by 3 bases and J by 0 bases, 5 bases remained unmatched. The CDR3 totals 17 residues. Here the CDR3 reads CASSLISSGSSYNEQFF. The CDR3 DNA sequence: TGTGCCAGCAGCTTGATTTCTAGCGGGAGCTCCTACAATGAGCAGTTCTTC. Variable domain in full (rest from reference TRBV11-2 and TRBJ2-1): EAGVAQSPRYKIIEKRQSVAFWCNPISGHATLYWYQQILGQGPKLLIQFQNNGVVDDSQLPKDRFSAERLKGVDSTLKIQPAKLEDSAVYLCASSLISSGSSYNEQFFGPGTRLTVL.